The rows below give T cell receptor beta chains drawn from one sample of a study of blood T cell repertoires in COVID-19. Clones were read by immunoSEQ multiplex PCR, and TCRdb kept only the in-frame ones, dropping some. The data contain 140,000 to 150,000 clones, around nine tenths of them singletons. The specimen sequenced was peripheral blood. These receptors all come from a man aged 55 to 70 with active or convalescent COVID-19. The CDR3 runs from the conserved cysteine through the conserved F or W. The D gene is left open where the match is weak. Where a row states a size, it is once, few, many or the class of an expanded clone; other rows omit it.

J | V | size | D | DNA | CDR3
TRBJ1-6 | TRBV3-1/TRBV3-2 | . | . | TGTGCCAGCAGCCAAGATTCCCCGAATTCACCCCTCCACTTT | CASSQDSPNSPLHF
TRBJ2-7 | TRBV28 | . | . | TGTGCCAGCAGTTCCCCGGTGAAGCCTCAAACTAACTCCTACGAGCAGTACTTC | CASSSPVKPQTNSYEQYF
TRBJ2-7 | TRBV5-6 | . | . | TGTGCCAGCAGCTTGGGGGCCGGCTACGAGCAGTACTTC | CASSLGAGYEQYF
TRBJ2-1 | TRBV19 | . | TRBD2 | TGTGCCAGTAGTCCCTGGCGGGAGGGCCCTTACAATGAGCAGTTCTTC | CASSPWREGPYNEQFF
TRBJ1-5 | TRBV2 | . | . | TGTGCCAGCAGTACAGGGTCGACCAATCAGCCCCAGCATTTT | CASSTGSTNQPQHF
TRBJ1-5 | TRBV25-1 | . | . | TGTGCCAGCCCCGTCCGGGATCAGCCCCAGCATTTT | CASPVRDQPQHF
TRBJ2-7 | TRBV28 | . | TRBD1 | TGTGCCAGCAGGCCGACAGGGGGGTCCTACGAGCAGTACTTC | CASRPTGGSYEQYF
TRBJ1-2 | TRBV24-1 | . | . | TGTGCCACCAGTGATTTCAGGGGAGGGCCGGGCCATGGCTACACCTTC | CATSDFRGGPGHGYTF
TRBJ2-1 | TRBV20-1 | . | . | TGCAGTGCTAGTACCACGGGAGCAGTTCATGAGCAGTTCTTC | CSASTTGAVHEQFF
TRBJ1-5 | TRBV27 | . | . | TGTGCCAGCAGGGGAATGGGAGGGAGTTATAGCAATCAGCCCCAGCATTTT | CASRGMGGSYSNQPQHF
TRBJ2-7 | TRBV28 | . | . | TGTGCCAGCAGAGGCCTAGCGCAATACGAGCAGTACTTC | CASRGLAQYEQYF
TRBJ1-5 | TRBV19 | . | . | TGTGCCAGTAGTACCCGGACAGCTTATAGCAATCAGCCCCAGCATTTT | CASSTRTAYSNQPQHF
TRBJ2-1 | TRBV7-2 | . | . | TGTGCCAGCAGCTTAGCGCTTGGAGTAGCGAGCTCCTACAATGAGCAGTTCTTC | CASSLALGVASSYNEQFF
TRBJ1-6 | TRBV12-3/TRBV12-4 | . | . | TGTGCCAGCAGTTTATCGCAGGGAACCCTCCACTTT | CASSLSQGTLHF
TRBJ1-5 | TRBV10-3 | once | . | TGTGCCATCAGTGAGTCGAGCGGGAATCAGCCCCAGCATTTT | CAISESSGNQPQHF
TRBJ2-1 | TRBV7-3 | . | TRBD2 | TGTGCCAGCAGCCGAACTAGCGGGATGGCAGACAATGAGCAGTTCTTC | CASSRTSGMADNEQFF
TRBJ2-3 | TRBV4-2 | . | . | TGTGCCAGCAGCCAAGATGTGGTAGCTACGCAGTATTTT | CASSQDVVATQYF
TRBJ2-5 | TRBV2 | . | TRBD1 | TGTGCCAGCAGTGACGGGACAGGGATAGAGACCCAGTACTTC | CASSDGTGIETQYF
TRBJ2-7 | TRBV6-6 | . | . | TGTGCCAGCAGATATCTAGCGCAAGTCGACTTC | CASRYLAQVDF
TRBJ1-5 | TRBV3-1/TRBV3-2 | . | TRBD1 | TGTGCCAGCAGCCAAGATAGGGGGCGCCTAGGCCGCAATCAGCCCCAGCATTTT | CASSQDRGRLGRNQPQHF
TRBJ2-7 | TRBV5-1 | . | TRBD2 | TGCGCCAGCAGCCCCGGGACTAGCGGACTCGAGCAGTACTTC | CASSPGTSGLEQYF
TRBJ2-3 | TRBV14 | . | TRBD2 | TGTGCCAGCAGCCAAGAGAGTTCGGCGGGAGCCGGCCCAGATACGCAGTATTTT | CASSQESSAGAGPDTQYF
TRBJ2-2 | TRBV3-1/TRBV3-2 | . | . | TGTGCCAGCAGCCAAGAGAGGGCCACCGGGGAGCTGTTTTTT | CASSQERATGELFF
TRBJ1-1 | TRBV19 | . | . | TGTGCCAGTAGTATACGGGGTGTGGTTACTGAAGCTTTCTTT | CASSIRGVVTEAFF
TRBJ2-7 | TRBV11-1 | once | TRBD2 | TGTGCCAGCAGCCTCGCCGGACTAGCGGCCGCCTACGAGCAGTACTTC | CASSLAGLAAAYEQYF
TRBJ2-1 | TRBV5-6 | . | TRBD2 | TGTGCCAGCAGCTGGGCCGGCGGGCTAGCGGGAGACCTAAGGAATGAGCAGTTCTTC | CASSWAGGLAGDLRNEQFF
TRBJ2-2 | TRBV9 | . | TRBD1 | TGTGCCAGCAGCCCTAGGACAGGATCCACCGGGGAGCTGTTTTTT | CASSPRTGSTGELFF
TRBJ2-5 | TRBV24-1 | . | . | TGTGCCACCAGTGATTTGGGGGGAGGCCAAGAGACCCAGTACTTC | CATSDLGGGQETQYF
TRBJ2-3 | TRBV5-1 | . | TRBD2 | TGCGCCAGCAGCTTGGGACTAGCGGCAAACACAGATACGCAGTATTTT | CASSLGLAANTDTQYF
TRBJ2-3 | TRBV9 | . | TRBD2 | TGTGCCAGCAGCCACCGGGACTACACAGATACGCAGTATTTT | CASSHRDYTDTQYF
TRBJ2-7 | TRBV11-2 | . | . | TGTGCCAGCAGCTTAAGGGCGGAGGGATGGTACGAGCAGTACTTC | CASSLRAEGWYEQYF
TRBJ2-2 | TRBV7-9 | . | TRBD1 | TGTGCCAGCAGCCCACGGGACAGGGGGAGACTCCGCCACACCGGGGAGCTGTTTTTT | CASSPRDRGRLRHTGELFF
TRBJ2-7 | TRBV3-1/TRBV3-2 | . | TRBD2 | TGTGCCAGCAGCCCTTACGGACTAGCGGGAGAGGACTTC | CASSPYGLAGEDF
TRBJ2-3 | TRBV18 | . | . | TGTGCCAGCTCCCCGAGGGTCACAGATACGCAGTATTTT | CASSPRVTDTQYF
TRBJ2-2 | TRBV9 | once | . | TGTGCCAGCAGCCCCTTTTTAATAGCCGGGACCGGGGAGCTGTTTTTT | CASSPFLIAGTGELFF
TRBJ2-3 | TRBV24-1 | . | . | TGTGCCACCAGTGATCCCGACTGGGGCACAGATACGCAGTATTTT | CATSDPDWGTDTQYF
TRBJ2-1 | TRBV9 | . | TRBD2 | TGTGCCAGCAGCGTAGGCGGGGGGGCTAGCGGACATTACAATGAGCAGTTCTTC | CASSVGGGASGHYNEQFF
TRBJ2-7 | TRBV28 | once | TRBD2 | TGTGCCAGCAGTTTAAGGCTAGCGGGGGCCTACGAGCAGTACTTC | CASSLRLAGAYEQYF
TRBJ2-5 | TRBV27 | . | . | TGTGCCAGCAGTCCGCCCGGGTATCAAGAGACCCAGTACTTC | CASSPPGYQETQYF
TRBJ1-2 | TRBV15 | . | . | TGTGCCACCCGCCCTCGGGGGGGGAAAGGCGGCTACACCTTC | CATRPRGGKGGYTF
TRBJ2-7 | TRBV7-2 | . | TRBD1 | TGTGCCAGCAGCTTACGACAGGGCTACGAGCAGTACTTC | CASSLRQGYEQYF